This passage covers 17 T cell receptor beta chains from one sample sequenced in a study of T-cell reconstitution after alpha-beta-depleted transplantation in children. A library of TCRbeta sequences, prepared with unique molecular identifiers, was generated. One entry per CDR3 protein results from TCRdb running MiXCR on the PCR reads. The repertoire has over 90,000 distinct CDR3 sequences, approximately 6% of them found once; the top ten carry 6.1%. The sample was PBMCs, mostly from graft donor cells, taken 60 days after TCRalphabeta/CD19-depleted stem cell transplant. The receptors shown here come from a female patient aged 2-9 years who had a stem cell transplant for Fanconi anemia, so the T cells may come from the graft donor.

This clonotype was observed many times. The gene calls are TRBV11-2 and TRBJ2-3; weak D call: TRBD2 (6 bases). Germline CDR1 and CDR2: SGHAT and FQNNGV. The CDR3 sequence is 16 residues long. Between the trimmed V and J ends, which lost 1 base and 0 bases, there was a span of 11 bases. The CDR3 protein is CASSLVGGVSTDTQYF. For the CDR3, the DNA is TGTGCCAGCAGCTTAGTCGGCGGGGTGAGCACAGATACGCAGTATTTT.

This clonotype was counted ten times or more. This CDR3 reads CSVPTGTVYNEQFF. In nucleotides, the CDR3 is TGCAGCGTTCCCACCGGGACAGTTTACAATGAGCAGTTCTTC. The V gene is TRBV29-1, the J gene TRBJ2-1, with TRBD1 matching 7 bases. This CDR3 region has 14 residues. J lost 4 bases, V lost 5 bases, and 8 bases had no gene match. CDR1 is SQVTM and CDR2 is ANQGSEA in the germline V gene.

This clonotype was counted many times. J is TRBJ2-7 and V is TRBV12-3 or TRBV12-4; 9 positions agree with TRBD2. V trimming: 2 bases; J trimming: 3 bases; junction bases outside the gene matches: 5. This CDR3 spans 15 amino acids. The CDR3 loop reads CASSLLAGASYEQYF. CDR3 nucleotides: TGTGCCAGCAGTTTATTAGCGGGGGCCAGCTACGAGCAGTACTTC.

The chain carries TRBV20-1 and TRBJ1-2; D may be TRBD1 (6 bases). This CDR3 contains 12 residues. The V gene's germline CDR1 is DFQATT and CDR2 SNEGSKA (reference sequence). The V end was cut by 2 bases, the J end by 6 bases, with 10 bases between. CDR3 DNA sequence: TGCAGTGCTAGACAGGGGCTCCATGGCTACACCTTC. This encodes CSARQGLHGYTF.

This clonotype was counted ten times or more. The J gene is TRBJ1-5, the V gene TRBV12-3 or TRBV12-4; TRBD1 agrees at 9 bases. The CDR3 is made up of 15 amino acids. Trimming cost V 5 bases and J 4 bases; bases outside gene matches: 6. CDR3 amino acids: CASSPRDRENQPQHF. Here the CDR3 DNA reads TGTGCCAGCAGTCCCCGGGACAGGGAAAATCAGCCCCAGCATTTT.

This clonotype has more than one count but fewer than ten. This CDR3 reads CASSLIGSGGAETQYF. CDR3 nucleotide sequence: TGTGCCAGCAGCTTAATTGGTTCCGGGGGGGCGGAGACCCAGTACTTC. The rearrangement joins TRBV7-2 to TRBJ2-5; 8 bases are a match to TRBD2. CDR1 and CDR2 from the germline V gene are SGHTA and FQGNSA. The J segment lost 5 bases and the V segment lost 2 bases, leaving 10 bases of the junction unmatched. This CDR3 has 16 residues. Looking up the rest from reference TRBV7-2 and TRBJ2-5 gives the full variable domain: GAGVSQSPSNKVTEKGKDVELRCDPISGHTALYWYRQSLGQGLEFLIYFQGNSAPDKSGLPSDRFSAERTGGSVSTLTIQRTQQEDSAVYLCASSLIGSGGAETQYFGPGTRLLVL.

Ten or more counts support this clonotype. This chain connects TRBV12-3 or TRBV12-4 to TRBJ2-5, with D perhaps matching TRBD2 (6 bases). V was pared by 6 bases and J by 1 base, with 12 bases between. This CDR3 is 14 amino acids long. The CDR3 DNA reads as TGTGCCAGCAGCCGGGACTCTCCCCAAGAGACCCAGTACTTC. Amino acids: CASSRDSPQETQYF.

Only a few counts were recorded for this clonotype. V gene TRBV9 combines with J gene TRBJ2-2; 8 bases fit TRBD1. The V gene's germline CDR1 is SGDLS and CDR2 YYNGEE. J was trimmed by 4 bases and V by 0 bases; bases with no gene match: 8. This CDR3 spans 17 amino acids. The CDR3, as DNA: TGTGCCAGCAGCGTAGGGTGGACAGGGAGATTCACCGGGGAGCTGTTTTTT. It translates to CASSVGWTGRFTGELFF.

This clonotype was detected ten times or more. The chain employs TRBV6-1 and TRBJ2-5, with a weak D call TRBD2 (5 bases). CDR3 length equals 16 residues. CDR1 is MNHNS, CDR2 SASEGT, per germline. V was shortened by 1 base and J by 2 bases, with 14 bases between the two germline ends. The CDR3 DNA reads as TGTGCCAGCAGTGAAGGGCTTATGCGGGCGCAAGAGACCCAGTACTTC. Translated, it gives CASSEGLMRAQETQYF.

This clonotype was counted ten times or more. The V gene is TRBV7-9, the J gene TRBJ2-3; 7 bases match TRBD2. With V trimmed by 4 bases and J by 2 bases, 9 bases remained unmatched. CDR1 is SEHNR and CDR2 is FQNEAQ in the germline V gene (reference sequence). This CDR3 has 16 residues. The CDR3 bases are TGTGCCAGCAGCTCCCTGGGCGGGGGAATCACAGATACGCAGTATTTT. Encoded protein: CASSSLGGGITDTQYF.

This clonotype was detected many times. This chain joins TRBV10-1 and TRBJ2-7; the D is unclear. Trimming shortened V by 3 bases and J by 0 bases, and 3 bases separated the two germline ends. Germline V lookup: CDR1 WNHNN, CDR2 SYGVQD (reference sequence). The CDR3 is made up of 12 amino acids. As DNA, the CDR3 is TGCGCCAGCAGTGACACCTCCTACGAGCAGTACTTC. As protein: CASSDTSYEQYF.

This clonotype was seen more than once but under ten times. The chain links TRBV12-3 or TRBV12-4 to TRBJ2-5; 9 bases are shared with TRBD2. The CDR3 runs 14 residues. V lost 4 bases, J lost 1 base, and 1 base stayed unmatched. CDR3 in amino acids: CASSWTSAQETQYF. CDR3 DNA sequence: TGTGCCAGCAGTTGGACTAGCGCCCAAGAGACCCAGTACTTC.

This clonotype was recorded a few times. J is TRBJ2-7 and V is TRBV21-1; TRBD1 is the table's D call, not checked against the DNA. TRBV21-1 is a pseudogene locus. There are 15 residues in the CDR3. CDR3 nucleotide sequence: TGTGCCAGCAGCACTGGACAGGGGCCCTACTACGAGCAGTACTTC. Amino acid sequence: CASSTGQGPYYEQYF.

This clonotype has a handful of counts. The V and J genes are TRBV2 and TRBJ2-7; 7 bases are a match to TRBD1. The CDR3 contains 13 residues. Per germline, CDR1 SNHLY and CDR2 FYNNEI. The V and J ends lost 9 bases and 0 bases, in that order; junction bases with no gene match: 5. CDR3 bases: TGTGCCAGTGGGGACAGAAGCTCCTACGAGCAGTACTTC. Its protein is CASGDRSSYEQYF.

At least ten counts were recorded for this clonotype. This chain's CDR3 is CSASGNFGFYEQFF. The CDR3 DNA follows: TGCAGTGCTAGCGGAAATTTTGGATTCTATGAGCAGTTCTTC. The chain employs TRBV20-1 and TRBJ2-1; no clear D gene. From germline, CDR1 is DFQATT and CDR2 SNEGSKA (reference sequence). CDR3 length: 14 amino acids. Trimming took off 3 bases at V and 8 bases at J, with 17 bases between the two ends.

This clonotype was counted many times. The J gene is TRBJ2-3, the V gene TRBV6-2 or TRBV6-3, with D uncertain. This CDR3 spans 11 amino acids. Germline-derived CDR1 and CDR2 are MNHEY and SVGEGT. Deletions cut 5 bases from V and 11 bases from J, with 11 bases between. CDR3 region: CASSRRSGQYF. The CDR3 DNA reads as TGTGCCAGCAGTAGGAGATCTGGGCAGTATTTT.

Ten or more counts support this clonotype. The chain couples TRBV7-9 to TRBJ1-2; TRBD1 aligns across 7 bases. J lost 3 bases, V lost 5 bases, and 3 bases had no gene match. This CDR3 is built from 13 residues. The germline V gene has CDR1 SEHNR and CDR2 FQNEAQ (reference sequence). This chain's CDR3 is CASSTTGYYGYTF. The DNA of the CDR3 is TGTGCCAGCAGCACGACAGGGTACTATGGCTACACCTTC.